This T cell receptor (beta chain) was identified during a study of long-term antiretroviral therapy in people with HIV. Study-level findings and limits: Dominance of pre-ART expanded clones persisted, fluctuating and often declining after ART. In HIV, the repertoires covered a tighter span of CDR3 lengths than in controls.

The CDR3 covers 13 residues. V lost 4 bases and J lost 4, with 11 bases in between. The germline CDR1 and CDR2 sequences are SGHAT and FQNNGV. The content of samples before DNA extraction was roughly 0.9-11 million cryopreserved PBMC. Points on this clone: Its antigen remains unknown.

Researchers ran immunoSEQ v3.0 at survey level. Assay: immunoSEQ multiplex PCR; the TCRdb copy retains only in-frame clones and omits some. The data hold about 30,000 clones, with around 93% observed a single time. The gene calls are TRBV11-2 and TRBJ2-7, with D possibly TRBD1 on 5 matching bases. The sample in question was unsorted PBMCs, obtained 7.4 years after starting antiretroviral therapy. This clonotype was sampled from a man aged 45-60 years with HIV. This CDR3 is CASSSSDSYEQYF. In nucleotides, the CDR3 is TGTGCCAGCAGCTCGTCCGACAGTTACGAGCAGTACTTC.